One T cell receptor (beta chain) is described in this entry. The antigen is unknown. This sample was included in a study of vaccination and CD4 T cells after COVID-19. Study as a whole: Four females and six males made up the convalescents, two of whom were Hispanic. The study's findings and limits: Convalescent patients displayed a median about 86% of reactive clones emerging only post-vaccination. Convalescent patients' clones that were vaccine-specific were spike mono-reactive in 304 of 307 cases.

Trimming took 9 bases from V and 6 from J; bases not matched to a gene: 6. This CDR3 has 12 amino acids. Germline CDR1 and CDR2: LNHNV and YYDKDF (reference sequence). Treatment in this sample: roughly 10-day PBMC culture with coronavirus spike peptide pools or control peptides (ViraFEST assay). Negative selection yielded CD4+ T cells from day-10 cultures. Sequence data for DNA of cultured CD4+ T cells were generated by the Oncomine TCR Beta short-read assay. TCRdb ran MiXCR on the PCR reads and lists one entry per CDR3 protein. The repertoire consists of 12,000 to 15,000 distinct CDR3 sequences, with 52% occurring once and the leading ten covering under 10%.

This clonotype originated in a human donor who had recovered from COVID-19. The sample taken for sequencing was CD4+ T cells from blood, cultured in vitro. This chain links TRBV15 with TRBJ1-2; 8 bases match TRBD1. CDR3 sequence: CATRTGNDGYTF. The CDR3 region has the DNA TGTGCCACGCGGACAGGGAATGATGGCTACACCTTC. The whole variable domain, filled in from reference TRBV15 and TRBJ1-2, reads DAMVIQNPRYQVTQFGKPVTLSCSQTLNHNVMYWYQQKSSQAPKLLFHYYDKDFNNEADTPDNFQSRRPNTSFCFLDIRSPGLGDTAMYLCATRTGNDGYTFGSGTRLTVV.